The 32 T cell receptor beta chains presented below share a single source sample, sequenced in a study of blood T cell repertoires in COVID-19. Profiling relied on immunoSEQ multiplex PCR, and the TCRdb table lists in-frame clones only, not all of them. The sample yields about 170,000 clones, about 80% seen once. Sequencing input: peripheral blood. These receptors were taken from an elderly woman with acute or convalescent COVID-19.

The chain employs TRBV15 and TRBJ2-1; 11 bases match TRBD2. CDR1 LNHNV and CDR2 YYDKDF come from the germline V gene (reference sequence). Trimming took 5 bases from V and 9 from J; bases not matched to a gene: 18. CDR3 length: 18 residues. DNA for the CDR3: TGTGCCACCAGCGGAACCTGGAGACTAGCGGGAAACCGCGGTGAGCAGTTCTTC. It yields the protein CATSGTWRLAGNRGEQFF.

J is TRBJ2-1 and V is TRBV5-4, with a tentative D call TRBD2 (6 bases). Germline-derived CDR1 and CDR2 are SGHNT and YYREEE (reference sequence). The V end was cut by 0 bases, the J end by 5 bases, with 15 bases between. The length of the CDR3 is 16 residues. CDR3 residues: CASSLVGGKGNNEQFF. The CDR3 nucleotides are TGTGCCAGCAGCTTGGTTGGCGGGAAGGGAAACAATGAGCAGTTCTTC.

The rearrangement uses TRBV25-1 and TRBJ1-3, with TRBD1 identical over 7 bases. This CDR3 region has 15 residues. The J segment lost 0 bases and the V segment lost 2 bases, leaving 1 base of the junction unmatched. CDR1 is MGHDK and CDR2 is SYGVNS in the germline V gene. The CDR3 DNA is TGTGCCAGCAGTGAAAGGGGGCTCTCTGGAAACACCATATATTTT. Its translation is CASSERGLSGNTIYF.

This clone is a singleton in its sample. This chain connects TRBV30 to TRBJ1-1; tentatively, D is TRBD1 (5 bases). V gave up 1 base and J gave up 5 bases, with 14 bases separating them. The CDR3 totals 14 residues. Germline V CDR1 and CDR2: GTSNPN, SVGIG (reference sequence). DNA of the CDR3: TGTGCCTGGAGTGCCGGGCAGGGTGGAACTGAAGCTTTCTTT. It codes for CAWSAGQGGTEAFF. Using reference TRBV30 and TRBJ1-1 for the parts outside the CDR3, the full variable domain is SQTIHQWPATLVQPVGSPLSLECTVEGTSNPNLYWYRQAAGRGLQLLFYSVGIGQISSEVPQNLSASRPQDRQFILSSKKLLLSDSGFYLCAWSAGQGGTEAFFGQGTRLTVV.

The chain combines TRBV18 with TRBJ2-1, with TRBD2 matching 11 bases. The germline CDR1 and CDR2 sequences are KGHSH and LQKENI. The CDR3 loop spans 16 amino acids. The V segment lost 3 bases and the J segment 5 bases; nucleotides outside the gene matches: 6. This CDR3 reads CASSPPLAGANNEQFF. CDR3 in DNA: TGTGCCAGCTCACCCCCACTAGCGGGAGCGAACAATGAGCAGTTCTTC.

This clone was observed a single time. The chain combines TRBV19 with TRBJ2-2; D is uncertain. V shed 3 bases and J shed 1 base, with 6 bases lying between them. CDR1 is LNHDA, CDR2 SQIVND, per germline (reference sequence). The CDR3 has 14 residues. The chain's CDR3 is CASSIRVNTGELFF. CDR3 sequence (DNA): TGTGCCAGTAGTATCCGGGTGAACACCGGGGAGCTGTTTTTT.

The CDR3 loop is CASSEGGGLNQPQHF. CDR3 DNA: TGTGCCAGCAGTGAAGGTGGAGGGTTGAATCAGCCCCAGCATTTT. This chain links TRBV25-1 with TRBJ1-5; D gene ambiguous. CDR3 length: 15 residues. V was clipped by 2 bases and J by 4 bases, with 12 bases between them. Germline CDR1 reads MGHDK; CDR2 reads SYGVNS.

This chain joins TRBV7-9 and TRBJ2-7; TRBD1 matches 8 bases. Germline V gene data show CDR1 as SEHNR and CDR2 as FQNEAQ (reference sequence). Losses at the gene ends were 6 bases for V and 4 bases for J; bases not matched to a gene: 8. The CDR3 has 14 amino acids. The CDR3, as DNA: TGTGCCAGCAGACCTGGACAGGGACGATACGAGCAGTACTTC. Translated: CASRPGQGRYEQYF.

This chain uses TRBV9 with TRBJ2-1; 10 bases line up with TRBD2. After removal of 0 bases from V and 8 bases from J, the junction contained 5 bases not matched to a gene. The CDR3 totals 15 residues. Germline assignment: CDR1 SGDLS and CDR2 YYNGEE. CDR3 DNA: TGTGCCAGCAGCGTAGAGCCTAGCGGGAGCTATGAGCAGTTCTTC. Its translation is CASSVEPSGSYEQFF. Supplemented by reference TRBV9 and TRBJ2-1, the full variable domain reads DSGVTQTPKHLITATGQRVTLRCSPRSGDLSVYWYQQSLDQGLQFLIQYYNGEERAKGNILERFSAQQFPDLHSELNLSSLELGDSALYFCASSVEPSGSYEQFFGPGTRLTVL.

The chain couples TRBV19 to TRBJ2-3; TRBD2 aligns across 9 bases. The V gene end was trimmed by 5 bases and the J gene end by 2 bases; junction bases not matched to a gene: 14. From germline, CDR1 is LNHDA and CDR2 SQIVND (reference sequence). There are 18 residues in the CDR3. CDR3 coding DNA: TGTGCCAGTAGTCCGTCGGTGGGAGCGGGAGGTTTCACAGATACGCAGTATTTT. It encodes CASSPSVGAGGFTDTQYF.

This rearrangement joins TRBV7-2 to TRBJ2-3; TRBD2 matches 8 bases. The V and J ends lost 6 bases and 3 bases, in that order; junction bases with no gene match: 11. The CDR3 spans 16 residues. Germline-derived CDR1 and CDR2 are SGHTA and FQGNSA. The CDR3 nucleotides read TGTGCCAGCAGTTACCGTCCGGGGACTAGTACAGATACGCAGTATTTT. Its protein product is CASSYRPGTSTDTQYF.

This clone was observed a single time. CDR3 loop: CASSFQAAVYEQYF. The CDR3 DNA reads TGTGCCAGCAGCTTCCAGGCCGCCGTCTACGAGCAGTACTTC. The chain carries TRBV11-2 and TRBJ2-7; D unresolved. V gave up 3 bases and J gave up 3 bases, with 12 bases separating them. Germline CDR1 is SGHAT and CDR2 is FQNNGV. The CDR3 extends over 14 amino acids. The whole variable domain, remainder taken from reference TRBV11-2 and TRBJ2-7, is EAGVAQSPRYKIIEKRQSVAFWCNPISGHATLYWYQQILGQGPKLLIQFQNNGVVDDSQLPKDRFSAERLKGVDSTLKIQPAKLEDSAVYLCASSFQAAVYEQYFGPGTRLTVT.

This chain uses TRBV6-5 with TRBJ2-7; TRBD1 is a possible D gene (5 bases). The CDR3 totals 14 residues. The ends were cut back, 5 bases at V and 1 base at J, with 12 bases in the middle. CDR1 is MNHEY and CDR2 is SVGAGI in the germline V gene. The CDR3 DNA reads as TGTGCCAGCAGTCAGATGACAGAGTCCTACGAGCAGTACTTC. It translates to CASSQMTESYEQYF.

The rearrangement joins TRBV2 to TRBJ2-3, with TRBD2 matching 10 bases. V lost 7 bases and J lost 4; bases outside the gene matches: 11. The V gene's germline CDR1 is SNHLY and CDR2 FYNNEI. This CDR3 comprises 16 residues. CDR3 nucleotide sequence: TGTGCCAGCAAGTCGGGACTAGCGATAGGTTCAGATACGCAGTATTTT. Translated, it gives CASKSGLAIGSDTQYF.

Only a few counts were recorded for this clone. This chain uses TRBV27 with TRBJ1-1, with D maybe TRBD1 (6 bases). The germline gives CDR1 MNHEY, CDR2 SMNVEV (reference sequence). The CDR3 has 13 residues. V dropped 4 bases and J dropped 5 bases, with 11 bases sitting between them. The CDR3 reads CASSYRVGTEAFF. CDR3 in DNA: TGTGCCAGCAGTTACAGGGTAGGAACTGAAGCTTTCTTT.

V and J are TRBV24-1 and TRBJ2-5; TRBD2 is a possible D gene (5 bases). Trimming left V 2 bases short and J 4 bases short, with 7 bases between. The germline V gene has CDR1 KGHDR and CDR2 SFDVKD. The CDR3 runs to 13 residues. Written as DNA, the CDR3 is TGTGCCACCAGTGATTCCGGGATAGAGACCCAGTACTTC. Protein sequence: CATSDSGIETQYF.

For this clone: Germline is not matched at one junction end, which may reflect a read error. The rearrangement links TRBV20-1 to TRBJ1-1; 7 bases are shared with TRBD1. The CDR3 is made up of 11 amino acids. Germline CDR1 DFQATT, CDR2 SNEGSKA (reference sequence). For the CDR3, the DNA is TGCAGTGCTCTCTTAGGACAGGCGCCCCCGTTT. Amino acid sequence: CSALLGQAPPF.

The chain combines TRBV4-3 with TRBJ2-3; a weak D match, TRBD2 (6 bases). The CDR3 totals 16 residues. V lost 0 bases to trimming and J lost 5 bases, with 15 bases between them. Germline CDR1 LGHNA, CDR2 YSLEER. CDR3 in amino acids: CASSQDRQGGGDTQYF. CDR3 nucleotides: TGCGCCAGCAGCCAAGATAGGCAGGGAGGAGGAGATACGCAGTATTTT.

V usage is TRBV6-6 and J usage is TRBJ2-7; the match to TRBD2 covers 7 bases. V lost 2 bases and J lost 5; bases outside the gene matches: 9. Germline V gene sequence: CDR1 MNHNY, CDR2 SVGAGI (reference sequence). This CDR3 spans 15 amino acids. The CDR3 DNA follows: TGTGCCAGCAGTTACCCGTGGGGGGGTATGGACGAGCAGTACTTC. It encodes CASSYPWGGMDEQYF.

This clone was observed once. The chain carries TRBV4-2 and TRBJ2-1, with TRBD2 identical over 10 bases. The germline CDR1 and CDR2 sequences are LGHNA and YNFKEQ. V shed 0 bases and J 5 bases; nucleotides not matched to a gene: 10. The CDR3 totals 18 residues. Written as DNA, the CDR3 is TGTGCCAGCAGCCAAGAGACTCTCCAACTAGCGGGACACAATGAGCAGTTCTTC. Its translation: CASSQETLQLAGHNEQFF.

This chain joins TRBV3-1 (or the pseudogene TRBV3-2) and TRBJ1-3, with D possibly matching TRBD1 (6 bases). The V end was cut by 1 base, the J end by 2 bases, with 12 bases between. Germline V lookup: CDR1 LGHDT, CDR2 YNNKEL (reference sequence). There are 16 residues in the CDR3. In DNA form, the CDR3 reads TGTGCCAGCAGCCAAGTAACAGGGTCCCCTGGAAACACCATATATTTT. Protein product: CASSQVTGSPGNTIYF.

This clone was picked up one time. The V and J genes are TRBV6-5 and TRBJ2-4, with TRBD1 identical over 10 bases. CDR1 and CDR2 from the germline V gene are MNHEY and SVGAGI. The CDR3 loop spans 15 amino acids. The V and J ends lost 8 bases and 0 bases, in that order; junction bases with no gene match: 4. The CDR3 nucleotides read TGTGCCAGCGGAGACAGGGGGCTAGCCAAAAACATTCAGTACTTC. Translated: CASGDRGLAKNIQYF.

This chain uses TRBV19 with TRBJ2-6; D is possibly TRBD1 (6 bases). Trimming cost V 5 bases and J 3 bases, with 17 bases left between them. The CDR3 extends over 17 amino acids. Per germline, CDR1 LNHDA and CDR2 SQIVND (reference sequence). CDR3 in amino acids: CASSLRLGGYGANVLTF. The CDR3 DNA reads as TGTGCCAGTAGTCTCCGCCTTGGGGGCTATGGGGCCAACGTCCTGACTTTC.

The J gene is TRBJ2-1, the V gene TRBV27, with D tentatively TRBD2 (6 bases). The V gene lost 3 bases and the J gene lost 10 bases, with 19 bases spanning the gap. The length of the CDR3 is 15 residues. CDR1 MNHEY and CDR2 SMNVEV come from the germline V gene (reference sequence). The CDR3 DNA sequence: TGTGCCAGCAGTTTGTCCACTAAGGAGGGAGCAGAGCAGTTCTTC. Translating gives CASSLSTKEGAEQFF.

The J gene is TRBJ2-1, the V gene TRBV3-1 (or the pseudogene TRBV3-2); 7 nucleotides align to TRBD2. The CDR3 has 16 residues. The V gene end was trimmed by 4 bases and the J gene end by 0 bases; junction bases not matched to a gene: 6. The V gene's germline CDR1 is LGHDT and CDR2 YNNKEL (reference sequence). This CDR3 is CASSPQRGSSYNEQFF. CDR3 in DNA: TGTGCCAGCAGCCCCCAGCGGGGCAGCTCCTACAATGAGCAGTTCTTC.

This chain uses TRBV6-2 or TRBV6-3 with TRBJ2-7; perhaps TRBD1 as D (6 bases). Germline V CDR1 and CDR2: MNHEY, SVGEGT. V was cut by 3 bases and J by 2 bases, with 14 bases left in between. This CDR3 is 15 amino acids long. The CDR3 region is CASSYPPGQPYEQYF. The CDR3 DNA sequence: TGTGCCAGCAGTTATCCTCCGGGACAACCCTACGAGCAGTACTTC.

The chain combines TRBV9 with TRBJ2-1, with D perhaps matching TRBD2 (6 bases). This CDR3 contains 14 residues. Germline V CDR1 and CDR2: SGDLS, YYNGEE. Trimming took 3 bases from V and 4 from J, leaving 11 bases between them. The chain's CDR3 is CASSGGDGYNEQFF. The CDR3 DNA sequence: TGTGCCAGCAGCGGCGGGGACGGATACAATGAGCAGTTCTTC.

This clone turned up a few times. The rearrangement links TRBV12-3 or TRBV12-4 to TRBJ1-2, with D tentatively TRBD1 (6 bases). V lost 6 bases, J lost 6 bases, and 14 bases lay in between. This CDR3 contains 13 residues. The CDR3 loop is CASSWGGADGYTF. The DNA of the CDR3 is TGTGCCAGCAGCTGGGGGGGCGCAGATGGCTACACCTTC.

The rearrangement uses TRBV19 and TRBJ2-7; the match to TRBD1 covers 7 bases. Germline-derived CDR1 and CDR2 are LNHDA and SQIVND (reference sequence). The CDR3 has 15 residues. The V segment lost 1 base and the J segment 3 bases; nucleotides outside the gene matches: 6. CDR3 loop: CASSIAGTVDYEQYF. The CDR3 DNA reads TGTGCCAGTAGTATAGCCGGGACAGTTGACTACGAGCAGTACTTC.

The CDR3 here is CASSQPRLAREEQFF. The CDR3 bases are TGTGCCAGCAGCCAACCCCGACTAGCTCGGGAGGAGCAGTTCTTC. The V gene is TRBV6-2 or TRBV6-3, the J gene TRBJ2-1, with 7 bases aligning to TRBD2. This CDR3 region has 15 residues. CDR1 is MNHEY and CDR2 is SVGEGT in the germline V gene. The V gene end was trimmed by 6 bases and the J gene end by 10 bases; junction bases not matched to a gene: 15.

The chain carries TRBV6-4 and TRBJ2-3, with a possible D match to TRBD1 (6 bases). There are 14 residues in the CDR3. Looked up from germline, CDR1 is MRHNA and CDR2 is SNTAGT. Deletions cut 4 bases from V and 3 bases from J, with 11 bases between. The CDR3 protein is CASSVTTGTDTQYF. The CDR3 DNA is TGTGCCAGCAGTGTTACGACAGGAACAGATACGCAGTATTTT.

The rearrangement joins TRBV6-1 to TRBJ2-1; D may be TRBD2 (5 bases). CDR3 length: 12 residues. Deletions cut 3 bases from V and 9 bases from J, with 9 bases between. Germline lookup yields CDR1 MNHNS and CDR2 SASEGT. CDR3 loop: CASSDDGVEQFF. The CDR3 DNA reads TGTGCCAGCAGTGACGACGGGGTTGAGCAGTTCTTC.